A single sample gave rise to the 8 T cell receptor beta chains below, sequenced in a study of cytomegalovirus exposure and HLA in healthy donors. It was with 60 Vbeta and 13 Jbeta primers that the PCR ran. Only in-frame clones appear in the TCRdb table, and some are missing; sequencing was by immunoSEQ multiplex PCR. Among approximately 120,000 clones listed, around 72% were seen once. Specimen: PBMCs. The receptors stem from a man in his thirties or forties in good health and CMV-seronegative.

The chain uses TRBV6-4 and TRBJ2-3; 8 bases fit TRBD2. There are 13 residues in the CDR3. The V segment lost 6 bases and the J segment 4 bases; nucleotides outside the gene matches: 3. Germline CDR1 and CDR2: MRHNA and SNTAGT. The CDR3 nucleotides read TGTGCCAGCAGCGGGGGGGTCGCAGATACGCAGTATTTT. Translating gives CASSGGVADTQYF.

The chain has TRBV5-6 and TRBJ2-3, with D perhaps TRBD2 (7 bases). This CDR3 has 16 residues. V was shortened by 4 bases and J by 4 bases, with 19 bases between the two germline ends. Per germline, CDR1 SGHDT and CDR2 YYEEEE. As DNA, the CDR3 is TGTGCCAGCAGCAAGTGGATGGGGGGGGCGGCAGATACGCAGTATTTT. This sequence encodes CASSKWMGGAADTQYF.

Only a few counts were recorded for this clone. The CDR3 sequence is CASRGTGDAYYEQYF. In nucleotides, the CDR3 is TGTGCCAGCAGGGGGACAGGGGATGCTTATTACGAGCAGTACTTC. The chain uses TRBV28 and TRBJ2-7, with 10 bases matching TRBD1. Germline CDR1 reads MDHEN; CDR2 reads SYDVKM. J was trimmed by 4 bases and V by 6 bases; bases with no gene match: 9. The CDR3 totals 15 residues.

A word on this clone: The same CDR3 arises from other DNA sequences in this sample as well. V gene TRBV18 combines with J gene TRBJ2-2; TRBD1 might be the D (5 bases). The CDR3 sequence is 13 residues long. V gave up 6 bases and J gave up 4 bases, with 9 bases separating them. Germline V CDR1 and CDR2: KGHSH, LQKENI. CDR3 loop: CASSPGLTGELFF. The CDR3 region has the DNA TGTGCCAGCTCGCCAGGGCTCACCGGGGAGCTGTTTTTT. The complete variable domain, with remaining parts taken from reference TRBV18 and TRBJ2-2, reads NAGVMQNPRHLVRRRGQEARLRCSPMKGHSHVYWYRQLPEEGLKFMVYLQKENIIDESGMPKERFSAEFPKEGPSILRIQQVVRGDSAAYFCASSPGLTGELFFGEGSRLTVL.

The CDR3, as DNA: TGTGCCAGCAGGACATACCCGGGGGAGACCCAGTACTTC. It encodes CASRTYPGETQYF. The J gene is TRBJ2-5, the V gene TRBV2, with D maybe TRBD2 (5 bases). V was shortened by 6 bases and J by 5 bases, with 13 bases between the two germline ends. Germline CDR1 is SNHLY and CDR2 is FYNNEI. The CDR3 runs to 13 residues.

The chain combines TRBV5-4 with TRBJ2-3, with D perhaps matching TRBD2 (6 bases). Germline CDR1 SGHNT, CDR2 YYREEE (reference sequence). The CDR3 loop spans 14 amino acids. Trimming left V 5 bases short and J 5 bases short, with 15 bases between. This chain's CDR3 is CASSLGLRGDTQYF. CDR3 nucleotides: TGTGCCAGCAGTTTAGGACTAAGGGGAGATACGCAGTATTTT.

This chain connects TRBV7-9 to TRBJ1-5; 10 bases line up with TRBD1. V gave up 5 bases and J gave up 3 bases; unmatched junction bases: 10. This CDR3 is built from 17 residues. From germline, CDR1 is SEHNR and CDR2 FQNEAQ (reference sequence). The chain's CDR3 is CASSAGQGRGNNQPQHF. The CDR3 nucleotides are TGTGCCAGCAGCGCGGGACAGGGGCGGGGGAACAATCAGCCCCAGCATTTT. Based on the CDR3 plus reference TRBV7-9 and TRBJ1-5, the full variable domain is DTGVSQNPRHKITKRGQNVTFRCDPISEHNRLYWYRQTLGQGPEFLTYFQNEAQLEKSRLLSDRFSAERPKGSFSTLEIQRTEQGDSAMYLCASSAGQGRGNNQPQHFGDGTRLSIL.

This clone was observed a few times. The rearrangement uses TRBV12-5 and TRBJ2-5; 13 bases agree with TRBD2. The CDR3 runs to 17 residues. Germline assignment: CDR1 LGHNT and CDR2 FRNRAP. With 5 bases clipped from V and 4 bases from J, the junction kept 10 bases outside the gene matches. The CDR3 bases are TGTGCTAGTGGTCCGGGACTAGCGGGGCCCGGCGGAGAGACCCAGTACTTC. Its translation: CASGPGLAGPGGETQYF.